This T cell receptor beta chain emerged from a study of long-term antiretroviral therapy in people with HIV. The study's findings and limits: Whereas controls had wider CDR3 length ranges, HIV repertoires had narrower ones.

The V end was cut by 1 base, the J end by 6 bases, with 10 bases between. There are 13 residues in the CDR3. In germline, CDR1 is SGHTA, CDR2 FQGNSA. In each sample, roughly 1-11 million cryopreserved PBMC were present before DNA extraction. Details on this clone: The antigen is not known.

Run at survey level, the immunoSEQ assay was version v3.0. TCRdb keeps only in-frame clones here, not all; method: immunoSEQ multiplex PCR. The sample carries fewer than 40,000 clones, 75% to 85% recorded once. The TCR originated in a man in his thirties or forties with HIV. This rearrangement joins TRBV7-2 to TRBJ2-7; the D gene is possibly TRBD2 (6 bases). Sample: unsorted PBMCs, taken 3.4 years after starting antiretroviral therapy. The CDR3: CASSLVFGGEQYF. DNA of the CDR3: TGTGCCAGCAGCTTAGTTTTCGGGGGCGAGCAGTACTTC. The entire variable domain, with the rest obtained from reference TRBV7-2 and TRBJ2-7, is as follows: GAGVSQSPSNKVTEKGKDVELRCDPISGHTALYWYRQSLGQGLEFLIYFQGNSAPDKSGLPSDRFSAERTGGSVSTLTIQRTQQEDSAVYLCASSLVFGGEQYFGPGTRLTVT.